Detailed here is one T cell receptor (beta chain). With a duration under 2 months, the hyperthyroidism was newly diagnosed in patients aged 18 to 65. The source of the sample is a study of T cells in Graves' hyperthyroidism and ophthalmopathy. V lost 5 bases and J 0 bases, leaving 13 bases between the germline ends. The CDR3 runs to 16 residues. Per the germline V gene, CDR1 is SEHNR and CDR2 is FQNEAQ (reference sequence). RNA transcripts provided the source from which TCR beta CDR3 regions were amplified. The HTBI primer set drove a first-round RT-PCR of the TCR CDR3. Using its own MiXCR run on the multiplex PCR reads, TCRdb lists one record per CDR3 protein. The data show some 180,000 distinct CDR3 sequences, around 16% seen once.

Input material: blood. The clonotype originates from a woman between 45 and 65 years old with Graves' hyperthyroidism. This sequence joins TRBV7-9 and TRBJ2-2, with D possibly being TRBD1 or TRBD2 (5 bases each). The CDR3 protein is CASSLSLGANTGELFF. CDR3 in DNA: TGTGCCAGCAGCCTTAGCCTGGGGGCGAACACCGGGGAGCTGTTTTTT.